The present T cell receptor beta chain was sequenced within a study of identical twins' blood T cells. Across the whole study: Roughly 6 alpha and about 6 beta libraries together yielded tens of millions of reads.

Each TCR cDNA library carried sample-specific barcodes on both ends. TCRdb re-called the 5' RACE reads through MiXCR, storing one row per CDR3 protein. The sample yields roughly 340,000 distinct CDR3 sequences, over 25% seen once. Germline V lookup: CDR1 SEHNR, CDR2 FQNEAQ (reference sequence). This CDR3 is built from 14 residues. There are a few counts of this clonotype. Germline is not matched at one junction end, which may reflect a read error. Sequencing was carried out using PBMCs. The source is a woman aged 18 to 50 in good health. The chain combines TRBV7-9 with TRBJ1-4, with 10 bases matching TRBD1. In DNA, the CDR3 is TGCGCCAGCAGCTCCGGGACAGGGGATGAAAAACTGTTTTTT. Amino acid sequence: CASSSGTGDEKLFF.